This T cell receptor (beta chain) is from a study of OX40 agonist ivuxolimab in advanced cancers. Study at large: The study gave patients intravenous ivuxolimab at 0.01 to 10 mg/kg every 2 weeks.

V was trimmed by 1 base and J by 4 bases, leaving 7 bases between them. The CDR3 is made up of 13 amino acids. CDR1 and CDR2 from the germline V gene are SEHNR and FQNEAQ (reference sequence). Study results and limitations: Certain nonresponders additionally had low normalized T-cell clonal expansion. At 0.1 to 3.0 mg/kg, clonal expansion of CD4+ and CD8+ blood T cells had occurred by week 6.

As regards this clone: Its specificity is not known.

Sequencing used immunoSEQ multiplex PCR; TCRdb keeps in-frame clones, though not all of them. The sample consists of about 120,000 clones, just over 90% of them appearing once. The sample here was CD4+ or CD8+ T cells sorted from blood, taken in a trial of the OX40 agonist ivuxolimab. The clonotype was recovered from an adult with an advanced solid tumor such as melanoma, head and neck, liver or kidney cancer. V gene TRBV7-9 combines with J gene TRBJ1-1; D is uncertain. The CDR3 DNA is TGTGCCAGCAGCTTAGATAGTGGCACTGAAGCTTTCTTT. Translated: CASSLDSGTEAFF.